The clone carrying this TCR beta chain showed up just a few times. Antigen specificity is unknown. CDR1 is SGHTA, CDR2 FQGNSA, per germline. The V segment lost 1 base and the J segment 1 base; nucleotides outside the gene matches: 2. The CDR3 extends over 16 amino acids. Together with a sample-barcoded 5' primer, a J-beta primer mix was included in a second PCR lasting about 6 to 12 cycles. Every sample produced at least 3 million CDR3-containing paired-end reads. TCRdb called the 5' RACE reads again in MiXCR, with one record for every CDR3 protein. Among some 880,000 distinct CDR3 sequences listed, 35% to 40% were seen once. These data originate in a study of blood T cells in healthy people across ages. Points from the study as a whole: Roughly linear declines in TCR beta diversity per million T cells occurred with age. Researchers said unsorted PBMCs prevented a conclusive naive versus antigen-experienced comparison. The study found TCR beta diversity correlated strongly with naive T cell percentage.

The sequenced sample was blood. This clonotype was sampled from a man aged 18 to 30 in good health. The chain is built from TRBV7-2 and TRBJ2-2; 8 bases agree with TRBD1. DNA of the CDR3: TGTGCCAGCAGCTTAGGGGGGACAGGGAACACCGGGGAGCTGTTTTTT. Translation: CASSLGGTGNTGELFF. Complete variable domain (other parts from reference TRBV7-2 and TRBJ2-2): GAGVSQSPSNKVTEKGKDVELRCDPISGHTALYWYRQSLGQGLEFLIYFQGNSAPDKSGLPSDRFSAERTGGSVSTLTIQRTQQEDSAVYLCASSLGGTGNTGELFFGEGSRLTVL.